The 28 T cell receptor beta chains reported below all come from one sample, sequenced in a study of radiotherapy plus CTLA-4 blockade in lung cancer. Libraries were prepared by immunoSEQ multiplex PCR; TCRdb keeps only in-frame clonotypes and omits some of them. The sample lists about 49,000 clones; 70% to 90% were seen once. The material sequenced was peripheral blood, taken from a patient treated with radiotherapy plus ipilimumab. Receptor source: a human donor with non-small cell lung cancer whose response to radiotherapy plus ipilimumab could not be evaluated.

The chain joins TRBV21-1 to TRBJ2-1; TRBD1 is taken as the D call from the table, unchecked against the DNA. TRBV21-1 is termed a pseudogene. CDR3 size: 15 residues. The CDR3 nucleotides are TGTGCCAGCATCGGACAGGGGGCCTCCTACAATGAGCAGTTCTTC. This gives the protein CASIGQGASYNEQFF.

The J gene is TRBJ1-1, the V gene TRBV10-3; 9 positions agree with TRBD1. CDR3 size: 15 residues. J gave up 0 bases and V 10 bases, and 9 bases lay outside the gene matches. Germline values: CDR1 ENHRY, CDR2 SYGVKD. DNA for the CDR3: TGTGCCACGGTAGCCGGGACAGGGCTGAACACTGAAGCTTTCTTT. Its translation: CATVAGTGLNTEAFF.

The chain employs TRBV7-2 and TRBJ2-7; D is perhaps TRBD1 (6 bases). CDR3 length equals 14 residues. The V and J ends lost 1 base and 3 bases respectively, with 10 bases between them. Germline CDR1 SGHTA, CDR2 FQGNSA. As DNA, the CDR3 is TGTGCCAGCAGCTTAGGGGGGCCCAACTACGAGCAGTACTTC. It codes for CASSLGGPNYEQYF.

The chain has TRBV30 and TRBJ1-2, with D uncertain. Germline CDR1 is GTSNPN and CDR2 is SVGIG (reference sequence). This CDR3 region has 14 residues. V lost 4 bases to trimming and J lost 4 bases, with 16 bases between them. The CDR3 DNA reads as TGTGCCTGGACCCCAGGACTGCTGACCTATGGCTACACCTTC. Translated, it gives CAWTPGLLTYGYTF.

The chain uses TRBV15 and TRBJ1-2; no reliable D call. V was shortened by 6 bases and J by 1 base, with 9 bases between the two germline ends. The CDR3 consists of 13 residues. Germline loops: CDR1 LNHNV, CDR2 YYDKDF (reference sequence). The CDR3: CATRAGNNYGYTF. In nucleotides, the CDR3 is TGTGCCACCAGGGCCGGGAATAACTATGGCTACACCTTC.

The chain couples TRBV6-5 to TRBJ2-1; 8 nucleotides match TRBD2. Trimming took 2 bases from V and 5 from J; bases not matched to a gene: 8. CDR3 length: 16 amino acids. CDR1 is MNHEY, CDR2 SVGAGI, per germline. The CDR3 sequence is CASSYLTRGGNNEQFF. DNA for the CDR3: TGTGCCAGCAGTTACCTAACCCGCGGGGGGAACAATGAGCAGTTCTTC.

CDR3 coding DNA: TGCGCCAGCAGCCAATCCGGGCAGACGGGAGAAAAACTGTTTTTT. It encodes CASSQSGQTGEKLFF. The chain recombines TRBV4-1 with TRBJ1-4; D remains unclear. CDR3 size: 15 residues. Germline V gene data show CDR1 as MGHRA and CDR2 as YSYEKL. The V end was cut by 2 bases, the J end by 8 bases, with 15 bases between.

The V gene is TRBV29-1, the J gene TRBJ1-2; TRBD1 matches 11 bases. CDR3 length: 14 residues. Per germline, CDR1 SQVTM and CDR2 ANQGSEA. V lost 3 bases, J lost 6 bases, and 6 bases stayed unmatched. CDR3 sequence: CSVDSWGQGDGYTF. In DNA form, the CDR3 reads TGCAGCGTTGATTCCTGGGGACAGGGGGATGGCTACACCTTC.

The chain carries TRBV27 and TRBJ2-6; 10 bases align to TRBD2. The trim removed 0 bases at V and 0 bases at J, leaving 5 bases unmatched. There are 19 residues in the CDR3. Germline loops: CDR1 MNHEY, CDR2 SMNVEV (reference sequence). The DNA for the CDR3 is TGTGCCAGCAGTTTATCTGGACTAGCGGTAACCTCTGGGGCCAACGTCCTGACTTTC. Its translation: CASSLSGLAVTSGANVLTF.

V usage is TRBV7-2 and J usage is TRBJ1-5; D may be TRBD1 (6 bases). Germline CDR1 SGHTA, CDR2 FQGNSA. The length of the CDR3 is 14 residues. V was clipped by 5 bases and J by 3 bases, with 11 bases between them. The CDR3 region is CASSLQGNNQPQHF. In DNA, the CDR3 is TGTGCCAGCAGCCTACAGGGTAACAATCAGCCCCAGCATTTT.

The genes are TRBV5-1 and TRBJ2-5, with D perhaps TRBD2 (5 bases). Per germline, CDR1 SGHRS and CDR2 YFSETQ. The CDR3 length is 13 residues. With 3 bases removed from V and 5 bases from J, the gap between germline ends came to 11 bases. CDR3 amino acids: CASSYRRGETQYF. As DNA, the CDR3 is TGCGCCAGCAGCTATCGGCGAGGGGAGACCCAGTACTTC.

Details on this clone: The junction shows a germline mismatch at one end, possibly a read error. The J gene is TRBJ2-3, the V gene TRBV6-5, with TRBD1 as a possible D gene (5 bases). CDR3 length: 15 residues. Per germline, CDR1 MNHEY and CDR2 SVGAGI. CDR3: CASSYSAPRGTSWHF. The DNA for the CDR3 is TGTGCCAGCAGTTACTCGGCCCCTAGGGGAACTTCGTGGCATTTT.

This chain joins TRBV6-6 and TRBJ2-7, with 8 positions matching TRBD2. Germline-derived CDR1 and CDR2 are MNHNY and SVGAGI (reference sequence). The CDR3 is 14 residues long. J lost 2 bases, V lost 6 bases, and 6 bases had no gene match. The CDR3 sequence is CASRTGGGTYEQYF. The CDR3 DNA follows: TGTGCCAGCAGGACCGGGGGGGGGACCTACGAGCAGTACTTC.

The chain links TRBV7-2 to TRBJ1-6; TRBD1 aligns across 7 bases. The CDR3 loop spans 18 amino acids. Germline CDR1 reads SGHTA; CDR2 reads FQGNSA. J gave up 3 bases and V 0 bases, and 8 bases lay outside the gene matches. CDR3 in DNA: TGTGCCAGCAGCTTAGCGATTCAGGGGGTTTACTATAATTCACCCCTCCACTTT. Protein product: CASSLAIQGVYYNSPLHF.

The chain carries TRBV11-2 and TRBJ1-1; D possibly corresponds to TRBD1 (6 bases). The CDR3 length is 14 residues. The V and J ends lost 4 bases and 6 bases respectively, with 15 bases between them. Germline CDR1 reads SGHAT; CDR2 reads FQNNGV. The CDR3 DNA sequence: TGTGCCAGCAGCTCCGAGGGGGGGAGGGCTGAAGCTTTCTTT. Translation gives CASSSEGGRAEAFF.

V gene TRBV30 combines with J gene TRBJ2-3; maybe TRBD1 (7 bases). Trimming left V 4 bases short and J 10 bases short, with 18 bases between. The germline V gene has CDR1 GTSNPN and CDR2 SVGIG (reference sequence). This CDR3 is 13 amino acids long. The CDR3 reads CAWTEGAPLAQYF. The CDR3 bases are TGTGCCTGGACGGAGGGGGCCCCGTTGGCGCAGTATTTT.

The genes are TRBV7-8 and TRBJ2-7, with 8 bases that match TRBD2. This CDR3 region has 15 residues. Unmatched junction bases numbered 5, after V lost 1 base and J lost 3 bases. The germline V gene encodes CDR1 SGHVS and CDR2 FQNEAQ. CDR3 sequence (DNA): TGTGCCAGCAGCTTAGTCACGGGGGGGGGCTACGAGCAGTACTTC. As protein: CASSLVTGGGYEQYF.

This rearrangement joins TRBV2 to TRBJ2-7, with 13 positions matching TRBD2. V trimming: 9 bases; J trimming: 2 bases; junction bases outside the gene matches: 4. CDR3 length: 14 amino acids. Germline CDR1 SNHLY, CDR2 FYNNEI. The CDR3 bases are TGTGCCAGTAGGGGGACTAGCGGGACCTACGAGCAGTACTTC. Translation gives CASRGTSGTYEQYF.

The chain carries TRBV5-1 and TRBJ1-1; possible D gene TRBD1, 5 bases. V was shortened by 3 bases and J by 5 bases, with 14 bases between the two germline ends. The length of the CDR3 is 14 residues. Germline lookup yields CDR1 SGHRS and CDR2 YFSETQ. CDR3 loop: CASSSRGGGTEAFF. Written as DNA, the CDR3 is TGCGCCAGCAGCTCCCGGGGGGGAGGGACTGAAGCTTTCTTT.

This clone has just a few counts. This rearrangement joins TRBV5-4 to TRBJ1-5; D not resolved. Germline V gene data show CDR1 as SGHNT and CDR2 as YYREEE (reference sequence). Trimming pared 0 bases from V and 1 base from J, leaving 5 bases between. This CDR3 has 14 residues. The CDR3 reads CASSLAGSNQPQHF. DNA of the CDR3: TGTGCCAGCAGCTTGGCCGGGAGCAATCAGCCCCAGCATTTT.

V usage is TRBV18 and J usage is TRBJ1-2; 9 positions agree with TRBD1. The junction had 2 bases not matched to a gene; V was cut back by 5 bases and J by 4 bases. CDR1 and CDR2 from the germline V gene are KGHSH and LQKENI. This CDR3 spans 13 amino acids. The CDR3 DNA is TGTGCCAGCTCATCACAGGGGGCCTATGGCTACACCTTC. As protein: CASSSQGAYGYTF.

The V gene is TRBV5-1, the J gene TRBJ2-3; TRBD2 matches at 13 bases. The CDR3 is 16 amino acids. The J segment lost 7 bases and the V segment lost 4 bases, leaving 9 bases of the junction unmatched. The germline V gene encodes CDR1 SGHRS and CDR2 YFSETQ. The CDR3 region has the DNA TGCGCCAGCAGCCCCGGGACTAGCGGGGAAAGGAATACGCAGTATTTT. Its translation: CASSPGTSGERNTQYF.

The V and J genes are TRBV7-9 and TRBJ1-1, with no clear D. Trimming removed 6 bases from V and 8 bases from J, with 13 bases in between. Per germline, CDR1 SEHNR and CDR2 FQNEAQ (reference sequence). The CDR3 totals 12 residues. DNA of the CDR3: TGTGCCAGCAGAGCCACAGAGTTCGAAGCTTTCTTT. Translating it yields CASRATEFEAFF.

This clone was detected only once. The rearrangement uses TRBV12-5 and TRBJ1-1, with a weak D call TRBD1 (5 bases). The germline CDR1 and CDR2 sequences are LGHNT and FRNRAP. The germline V and J ends were trimmed by 1 base and 5 bases, with 17 bases remaining between them. The CDR3 contains 16 residues. Here the CDR3 DNA reads TGTGCTAGTGGTTTGGAGTGGCAAGGGGCCAGGACTGAAGCTTTCTTT. As protein: CASGLEWQGARTEAFF.

The CDR3 DNA follows: TGTGCCAGCAGCGTAGGAGCTAGCGGGAGGGACCGATACAATGAGCAGTTCTTC. Amino acids: CASSVGASGRDRYNEQFF. The genes are TRBV9 and TRBJ2-1; TRBD2 aligns across 12 bases. The trim removed 0 bases at V and 4 bases at J, leaving 8 bases unmatched. Germline CDR1 and CDR2: SGDLS and YYNGEE. This CDR3 comprises 18 residues. The complete variable domain, with remaining parts taken from reference TRBV9 and TRBJ2-1, reads DSGVTQTPKHLITATGQRVTLRCSPRSGDLSVYWYQQSLDQGLQFLIQYYNGEERAKGNILERFSAQQFPDLHSELNLSSLELGDSALYFCASSVGASGRDRYNEQFFGPGTRLTVL.

The chain couples TRBV2 to TRBJ1-1; TRBD1 matches 7 bases. Germline V gene sequence: CDR1 SNHLY, CDR2 FYNNEI. J lost 6 bases, V lost 5 bases, and 9 bases had no gene match. This CDR3 comprises 14 residues. CDR3 region: CASSRDSESAEAFF. As DNA, the CDR3 is TGTGCCAGCAGTAGGGACAGTGAGAGCGCTGAAGCTTTCTTT. Using reference TRBV2 and TRBJ1-1 for the parts outside the CDR3, the full variable domain is EPEVTQTPSHQVTQMGQEVILRCVPISNHLYFYWYRQILGQKVEFLVSFYNNEISEKSEIFDDQFSVERPDGSNFTLKIRSTKLEDSAMYFCASSRDSESAEAFFGQGTRLTVV.

This clone has a handful of counts. The J gene is TRBJ1-2, the V gene TRBV2; D gene unclear. Trimming removed 4 bases at V and 9 bases at J, with 15 bases between. The CDR3 totals 13 residues. From germline, CDR1 is SNHLY and CDR2 FYNNEI. The CDR3 DNA sequence: TGTGCCAGCAGTGGGACGGCGAGGAGGAGCTACACCTTC. This gives the protein CASSGTARRSYTF.

The gene calls are TRBV30 and TRBJ1-2, with D unresolved. Between the trimmed V and J ends, which lost 4 bases and 4 bases, there was a span of 7 bases. Germline assignment: CDR1 GTSNPN and CDR2 SVGIG (reference sequence). The CDR3 is made up of 11 amino acids. CDR3 DNA: TGTGCCTGGACACGACTCTATGGCTACACCTTC. Translating gives CAWTRLYGYTF.